This TCR beta chain was profiled in a study of T-cell reconstitution after alpha-beta-depleted transplantation in children. General study results and limits: After transplant, at about two months, alpha-beta T cells were reportedly derived from several hundred expanded graft clones. The main origin of T-cell counts and diversity one year after transplant was newly produced T cells. Elevated TCRbeta diversity at day 60 was traced, in some patients, to surviving recipient T cells and thymic progenitors.

As concerns this clonotype: Its antigen is still unknown. This may be a read error: a much more frequent sequence differs by one nucleotide. This is likely a read error, given that the CDR3 carries no conserved phenylalanine or tryptophan at its end.

CDR1 is SGHDT and CDR2 is YYEEEE in the germline V gene. V lost 2 bases, J lost 9 bases, and 18 bases lay in between. The CDR3 is made up of 14 amino acids. It was with unique molecular identifiers that the TCRbeta library was prepared. From the PCR reads, TCRdb called clonotypes with MiXCR, one entry per CDR3 protein. The table has 200,000 or so distinct CDR3 sequences, 6.3% seen once; the top ten hold around 4.1%. This TCR came from a girl younger than two with combined immunodeficiency, due to receive a stem cell transplant. The specimen comprised PBMCs, sampled before TCRalphabeta/CD19-depleted stem cell transplant. This rearrangement joins TRBV5-6 to TRBJ2-7, with a tentative D call TRBD2 (5 bases). CDR3 bases: TGTGCCAGCAGCTTAATACGGGCAGCGGAGGCGCAGTACTGC. Amino acid sequence: CASSLIRAAEAQYC.